This T cell receptor beta chain emerged from a study of cytomegalovirus exposure and HLA in healthy donors. Study-wide background: Falling in the Caucasian-associated ancestry cluster were about four fifths of under 500 genotyped donors.

Amplification used 60 Vbeta primers and 13 Jbeta primers. This table comes from immunoSEQ multiplex PCR, and its TCRdb copy is limited to in-frame clones, with some not included. The sample records 80,000 to 100,000 clones, approximately 71% being singletons. Donors had nominal health at sampling but likely had unrecorded immune exposures. This clone was seen once. Looked up from germline, CDR1 is LNHNV and CDR2 is YYDKDF (reference sequence). This CDR3 is 14 amino acids long. The ends were cut back, 5 bases at V and 5 bases at J, with 15 bases in the middle. This clonotype was sampled from a woman aged 18 to 35 in good health and CMV-seropositive. Sequenced: PBMCs. The V call is TRBV15, the J call TRBJ2-5; D is undetermined. The DNA for the CDR3 is TGTGCCACCAGCGGCCACGGGTCGAGCGAGACCCAGTACTTC. Translation: CATSGHGSSETQYF.